A single sample is the source of the 9 T cell receptor beta chains below, sequenced in a study of T cells in Graves' hyperthyroidism and ophthalmopathy. TCR beta CDR3 sequences were amplified from RNA transcripts. The HTBI set primed first-round TCR CDR3 RT-PCR. A single record per CDR3 protein comes from TCRdb applying MiXCR to the multiplex PCR reads. The sample holds 500,000 or so distinct CDR3 sequences, 17% seen once. The sequencing input was blood. These TCRs come from a young woman with Graves' ophthalmopathy.

The table lists this clonotype with many counts. This chain joins TRBV7-2 and TRBJ1-1; possibly TRBD1 for D (6 bases). CDR3 length: 17 residues. Deletions cut 6 bases from V and 1 base from J, with 21 bases between. Germline V gene data show CDR1 as SGHTA and CDR2 as FQGNSA. The CDR3 DNA sequence: TGTGCCAGCAGTCAAGGTCGGCAGGGGTTGTGGAACACTGAAGCTTTCTTT. It is translated as CASSQGRQGLWNTEAFF.

With regard to this clonotype: A single base separates this from a much larger clone, so it may be a read error. This chain joins TRBV25-1 and TRBJ2-5, with 8 nucleotides matching TRBD1. Germline CDR1 and CDR2: MGHDK and SYGVNS. The CDR3 sequence is 18 residues long. The J segment lost 3 bases and the V segment lost 6 bases, leaving 18 bases of the junction unmatched. The CDR3 loop is CASSPRLQNRGDEETQYF. The DNA for the CDR3 is TGTGCCAGCAGCCCCAGACTACAAAACAGGGGGGACGAAGAGACCCAGTACTTC.

This clonotype was seen ten or more times. The chain recombines TRBV20-1 with TRBJ1-1; TRBD1 is a possible D gene (6 bases). The CDR3 covers 16 residues. Germline V gene data show CDR1 as DFQATT and CDR2 as SNEGSKA (reference sequence). Trimming took off 3 bases at V and 3 bases at J, with 20 bases between the two ends. This chain's CDR3 is CSARGHNGFGDTEAFF. DNA for the CDR3: TGCAGTGCTAGGGGACATAACGGTTTTGGGGACACTGAAGCTTTCTTT.

This clonotype has a count of ten or more. The rearrangement links TRBV13 to TRBJ1-1; D is uncertain. The CDR3 is 11 residues long. The ends were cut back, 3 bases at V and 6 bases at J, with 5 bases in the middle. The germline V gene has CDR1 PRHDT and CDR2 FYEKMQ (reference sequence). CDR3 in DNA: TGTGCCAGCAGCTTTGGGTCTGAAGCTTTCTTT. Translated: CASSFGSEAFF.

This clonotype has at least ten counts. This rearrangement joins TRBV20-1 to TRBJ2-3; TRBD2 matches at 7 bases. Germline lookup yields CDR1 DFQATT and CDR2 SNEGSKA (reference sequence). V lost 0 bases to trimming and J lost 2 bases; unmatched junction nucleotides: 14. This CDR3 contains 18 residues. As DNA, the CDR3 is TGCAGTGCTAGAGATCTTCTAGCGGACACTATAGACACAGATACGCAGTATTTT. This gives the protein CSARDLLADTIDTDTQYF.

Details on this clonotype: The junction does not match germline at one end; this may be a read error. J is TRBJ1-6 and V is TRBV10-3; TRBD1 agrees at 11 bases. CDR3 length equals 21 residues. Germline V CDR1 and CDR2: ENHRY, SYGVKD. CDR3: CAISPVPGQGEKSSYISPLHF. Written as DNA, the CDR3 is TGTGCCATCAGCCCAGTCCCGGGACAGGGGGAAAAGAGCTCCTATATTTCACCCCTCCACTTT.

J is TRBJ2-5 and V is TRBV19; 8 bases agree with TRBD2. The germline CDR1 and CDR2 sequences are LNHDA and SQIVND (reference sequence). The CDR3 sequence is 13 residues long. V trimming: 8 bases; J trimming: 4 bases; junction bases outside the gene matches: 6. The DNA of the CDR3 is TGTGCCAGTTGGAGCGGGGGTTTAGAGACCCAGTACTTC. It specifies CASWSGGLETQYF.

The J gene is TRBJ2-5, the V gene TRBV9, with 7 bases lining up with TRBD1. V lost 4 bases and J lost 5; bases outside the gene matches: 14. This CDR3 comprises 16 residues. Per germline, CDR1 SGDLS and CDR2 YYNGEE. The CDR3 reads CASSTGTVLLGETQYF. The DNA for the CDR3 is TGTGCCAGCAGCACCGGGACAGTCCTTCTTGGGGAGACCCAGTACTTC. Based on the CDR3 plus reference TRBV9 and TRBJ2-5, the full variable domain is DSGVTQTPKHLITATGQRVTLRCSPRSGDLSVYWYQQSLDQGLQFLIQYYNGEERAKGNILERFSAQQFPDLHSELNLSSLELGDSALYFCASSTGTVLLGETQYFGPGTRLLVL.

The sample holds one count of this clonotype. One end of the junction fails to match germline, which may point to a read error. The V call is TRBV15, the J call TRBJ2-2, with D tentatively TRBD2 (5 bases). From germline, CDR1 is LNHNV and CDR2 YYDKDF (reference sequence). CDR3 length: 16 amino acids. The CDR3 region has the DNA TGTGCCACCAGCAGAGGTTCCGAACTCAACACCGGGGAGCTGTTCTTT. It codes for CATSRGSELNTGELFF.